This is a list of T cell receptor beta chains from one sample in a study of T cells in Graves' hyperthyroidism and ophthalmopathy. TCRdb ran MiXCR on the multiplex PCR reads and lists one entry per CDR3 protein. The top ten hold around 44% of the sample, which has 100,000 to 140,000 distinct CDR3 sequences, about 16% seen once. The sequencing input was blood. These receptors were obtained from a woman in her forties or fifties with Graves' hyperthyroidism. Both conserved end residues are part of each CDR3. Fields, in order: clone size, J gene, D gene, V gene, CDR3 protein, CDR3 DNA. D genes are given only for firm matches. For some rows the clone size is stated as once, few or many, or as a class when expanded; others skip it.

abundance: NA
j_gene: TRBJ2-7
d_gene: NA
v_gene: TRBV30
CDR3aa: CAWSVGMTYEQYF
CDR3nt: TGTGCCTGGAGTGTCGGGATGACCTACGAGCAGTACTTC

abundance: many
j_gene: TRBJ1-5
d_gene: NA
v_gene: TRBV11-3
CDR3aa: CASNYPGMEGDQPQHF
CDR3nt: TGTGCCAGCAACTACCCTGGTATGGAGGGAGATCAGCCCCAGCATTTT

abundance: many
j_gene: TRBJ2-2
d_gene: TRBD1
v_gene: TRBV5-1
CDR3aa: CASSFGTVNTGELFF
CDR3nt: TGCGCCAGCAGCTTCGGGACAGTGAACACCGGGGAGCTGTTTTTT

abundance: many
j_gene: TRBJ2-2
d_gene: TRBD2
v_gene: TRBV20-1
CDR3aa: CSARGLAGLGNTGELFF
CDR3nt: TGCAGTGCTAGGGGACTAGCGGGACTGGGGAACACCGGGGAGCTGTTTTTT

abundance: many
j_gene: TRBJ2-3
d_gene: NA
v_gene: TRBV9
CDR3aa: CASSVGEGNTQYF
CDR3nt: TGTGCCAGCAGCGTCGGGGAAGGGAATACGCAGTATTTT

abundance: many
j_gene: TRBJ1-1
d_gene: TRBD1
v_gene: TRBV20-1
CDR3aa: CSALRQGNTEAFF
CDR3nt: TGCAGTGCTTTAAGACAGGGGAACACTGAAGCTTTCTTT

abundance: NA
j_gene: TRBJ1-1
d_gene: TRBD1
v_gene: TRBV11-2
CDR3aa: CASSNRQGGEAFF
CDR3nt: TGTGCCAGCAGCAACCGACAGGGGGGGGAAGCTTTCTTT

abundance: many
j_gene: TRBJ2-2
d_gene: TRBD1
v_gene: TRBV5-1
CDR3aa: CASSKGQTNTGELFF
CDR3nt: TGCGCCAGCAGCAAGGGACAGACGAACACCGGGGAGCTGTTTTTT

abundance: many
j_gene: TRBJ2-1
d_gene: TRBD2
v_gene: TRBV5-1
CDR3aa: CASSSEEREGPYNEQFF
CDR3nt: TGCGCCAGCAGCTCCGAGGAGCGGGAGGGCCCCTACAATGAGCAGTTCTTC

abundance: many
j_gene: TRBJ2-1
d_gene: TRBD2
v_gene: TRBV2
CDR3aa: CASSVLAGGAYNEQFF
CDR3nt: TGTGCCAGCAGTGTTTTAGCGGGAGGCGCCTACAATGAGCAGTTCTTC

abundance: many
j_gene: TRBJ1-1
d_gene: NA
v_gene: TRBV4-1
CDR3aa: CASSQRTDTEAFF
CDR3nt: TGCGCCAGCAGCCAGAGGACGGACACTGAAGCTTTCTTT

abundance: NA
j_gene: TRBJ1-2
d_gene: NA
v_gene: TRBV6-2/TRBV6-3
CDR3aa: CASSGHTGRYGYTF
CDR3nt: TGTGCCAGCAGTGGCCATACAGGACGCTATGGCTACACCTTC

abundance: NA
j_gene: TRBJ2-5
d_gene: NA
v_gene: TRBV12-3/TRBV12-4
CDR3aa: CASRSQGRGTQYF
CDR3nt: TGTGCCAGCAGGTCTCAGGGTCGAGGGACCCAGTACTTC

abundance: many
j_gene: TRBJ2-1
d_gene: TRBD1
v_gene: TRBV18
CDR3aa: CASSPRGQGGNEQFF
CDR3nt: TGTGCCAGCTCACCGAGGGGACAGGGAGGGAATGAGCAGTTCTTC

abundance: NA
j_gene: TRBJ1-1
d_gene: NA
v_gene: TRBV18
CDR3aa: CASSHDGYTEAFF
CDR3nt: TGTGCCAGCTCGCACGACGGATACACTGAAGCTTTCTTT

abundance: many
j_gene: TRBJ2-1
d_gene: NA
v_gene: TRBV24-1
CDR3aa: CATSDRGRANEQFF
CDR3nt: TGTGCCACCAGTGATCGAGGTCGGGCCAATGAGCAGTTCTTC

abundance: many
j_gene: TRBJ2-5
d_gene: NA
v_gene: TRBV7-9
CDR3aa: CASSSTSTWETQYF
CDR3nt: TGTGCCAGCAGCTCGACTAGTACGTGGGAGACCCAGTACTTC

abundance: NA
j_gene: TRBJ1-5
d_gene: TRBD1
v_gene: TRBV12-3/TRBV12-4
CDR3aa: CASSSGTGFSNQPQHF
CDR3nt: TGTGCCAGCAGTTCCGGGACAGGGTTTAGCAATCAGCCCCAGCATTTT

abundance: many
j_gene: TRBJ2-3
d_gene: NA
v_gene: TRBV2
CDR3aa: CASSELVSTDTQYF
CDR3nt: TGTGCCAGCAGTGAGCTCGTTAGCACAGATACGCAGTATTTT

abundance: many
j_gene: TRBJ2-1
d_gene: TRBD1
v_gene: TRBV7-3
CDR3aa: CASSPQGASYNEQFF
CDR3nt: TGTGCCAGCAGCCCCCAGGGGGCCTCCTACAATGAGCAGTTCTTC

abundance: many
j_gene: TRBJ2-7
d_gene: TRBD1
v_gene: TRBV6-1
CDR3aa: CASSYDQRTGTGLYEQYF
CDR3nt: TGTGCCAGCAGTTACGATCAGAGAACCGGGACAGGGCTCTACGAGCAGTACTTC

abundance: many
j_gene: TRBJ2-2
d_gene: NA
v_gene: TRBV9
CDR3aa: CASSVEFTGELFF
CDR3nt: TGTGCCAGCAGCGTAGAATTCACCGGGGAGCTGTTTTTT

abundance: many
j_gene: TRBJ1-1
d_gene: TRBD1
v_gene: TRBV18
CDR3aa: CASSPIQGADTEAFF
CDR3nt: TGTGCCAGCTCACCCATACAGGGGGCGGACACTGAAGCTTTCTTT